This T cell receptor beta chain was captured in a study of cytomegalovirus exposure and HLA in healthy donors. Findings and limits, study-wide: Per a later analysis, HLA-associated TCR beta chains showed more clonal expansion than other, equally common TCR beta chains. When presence/absence was analysed, sequencing depth was taken to be roughly uniform across donors. Most TCR sequences were uncommon, yet certain public TCRs appeared in many donors. The sole available immune exposure information was CMV serostatus.

With 60 Vbeta and 13 Jbeta primers, the PCR was carried out. The method was immunoSEQ multiplex PCR; TCRdb's version includes in-frame clones alone and lacks a portion of them. This table lists roughly 74,000 clones. Details on this clone: Antigen specificity is unknown.

With 5 bases clipped from V and 8 bases from J, the junction kept 7 bases outside the gene matches. The V gene's germline CDR1 is SGHAT and CDR2 FQNNGV. The CDR3 is 14 amino acids. Sequenced sample: PBMCs. The rearrangement uses TRBV11-2 and TRBJ1-1, with TRBD1 identical over 11 bases. The sequence derives from a female donor in good health and CMV-seropositive. The chain's CDR3 is CASSTGQGDWEAFF. The CDR3 coding sequence is TGTGCCAGCAGCACGGGACAGGGGGACTGGGAAGCTTTCTTT.